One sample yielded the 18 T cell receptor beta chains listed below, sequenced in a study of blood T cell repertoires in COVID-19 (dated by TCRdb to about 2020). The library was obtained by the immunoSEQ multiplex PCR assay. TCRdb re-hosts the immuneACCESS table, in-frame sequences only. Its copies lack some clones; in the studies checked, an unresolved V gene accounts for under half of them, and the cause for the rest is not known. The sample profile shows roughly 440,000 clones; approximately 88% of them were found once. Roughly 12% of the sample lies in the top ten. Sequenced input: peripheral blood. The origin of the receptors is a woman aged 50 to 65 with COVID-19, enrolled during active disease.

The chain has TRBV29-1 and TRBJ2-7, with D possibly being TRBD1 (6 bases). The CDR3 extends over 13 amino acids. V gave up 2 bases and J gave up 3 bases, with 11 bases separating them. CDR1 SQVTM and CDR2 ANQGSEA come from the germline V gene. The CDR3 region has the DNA TGCAGCGTTGAACTGGCAGGGGTCTACGAGCAGTACTTC. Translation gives CSVELAGVYEQYF.

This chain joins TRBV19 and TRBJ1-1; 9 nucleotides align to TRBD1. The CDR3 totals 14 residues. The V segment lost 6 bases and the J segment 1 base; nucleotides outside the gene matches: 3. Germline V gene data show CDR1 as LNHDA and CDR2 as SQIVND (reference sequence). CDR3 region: CASRKGQGNTEAFF. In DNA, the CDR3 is TGTGCCAGTAGGAAGGGACAGGGGAACACTGAAGCTTTCTTT.

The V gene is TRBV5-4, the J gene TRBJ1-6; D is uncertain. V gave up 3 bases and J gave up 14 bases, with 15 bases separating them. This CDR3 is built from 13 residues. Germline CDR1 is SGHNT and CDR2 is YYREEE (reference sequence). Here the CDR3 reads CASSSRTDYSLHF. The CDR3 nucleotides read TGTGCCAGCAGCTCCCGGACGGACTACTCCCTCCACTTT.

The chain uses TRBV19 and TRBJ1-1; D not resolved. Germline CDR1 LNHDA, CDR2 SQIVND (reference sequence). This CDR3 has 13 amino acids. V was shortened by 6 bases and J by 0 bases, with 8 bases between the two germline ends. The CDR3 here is CASSAQMNTEAFF. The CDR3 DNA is TGTGCCAGTAGCGCACAGATGAACACTGAAGCTTTCTTT.

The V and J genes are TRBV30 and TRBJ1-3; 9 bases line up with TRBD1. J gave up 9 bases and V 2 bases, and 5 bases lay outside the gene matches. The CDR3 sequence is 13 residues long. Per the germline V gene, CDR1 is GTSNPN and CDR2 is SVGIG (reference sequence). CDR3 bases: TGTGCCTGGAGTCGGGACAGGGACAGCACCATATATTTT. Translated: CAWSRDRDSTIYF.

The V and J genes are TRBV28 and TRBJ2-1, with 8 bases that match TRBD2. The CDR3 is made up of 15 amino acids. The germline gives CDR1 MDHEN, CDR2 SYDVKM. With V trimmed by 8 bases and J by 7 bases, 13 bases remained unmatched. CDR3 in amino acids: CASFKAGDPPNEQFF. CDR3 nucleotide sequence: TGTGCCAGCTTTAAAGCGGGGGACCCTCCAAATGAGCAGTTCTTC.

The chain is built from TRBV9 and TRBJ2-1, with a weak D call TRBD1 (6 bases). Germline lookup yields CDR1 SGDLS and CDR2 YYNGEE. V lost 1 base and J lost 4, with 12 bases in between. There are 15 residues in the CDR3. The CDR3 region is CASSVMVGAYNEQFF. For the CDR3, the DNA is TGTGCCAGCAGCGTAATGGTGGGGGCATACAATGAGCAGTTCTTC.

This CDR3 reads CASSLDGGVNQPQHF. CDR3 nucleotide sequence: TGCGCCAGCAGCTTGGATGGAGGCGTGAATCAGCCCCAGCATTTT. The V gene is TRBV5-1, the J gene TRBJ1-5; D is unresolved. The CDR3 totals 15 residues. V was shortened by 0 bases and J by 4 bases, with 11 bases between the two germline ends. Germline CDR1 reads SGHRS; CDR2 reads YFSETQ.

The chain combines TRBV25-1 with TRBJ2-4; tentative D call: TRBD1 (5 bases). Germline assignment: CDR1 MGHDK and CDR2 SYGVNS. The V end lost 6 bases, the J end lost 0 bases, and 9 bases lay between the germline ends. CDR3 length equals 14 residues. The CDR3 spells CASRGDLAKNIQYF. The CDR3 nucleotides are TGTGCCAGCAGAGGGGATCTAGCCAAAAACATTCAGTACTTC.

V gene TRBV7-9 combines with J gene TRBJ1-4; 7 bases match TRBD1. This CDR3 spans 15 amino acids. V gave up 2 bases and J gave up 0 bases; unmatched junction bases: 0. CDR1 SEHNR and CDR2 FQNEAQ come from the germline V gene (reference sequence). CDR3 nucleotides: TGTGCCAGCAGCTTACAGGGGGCAACTAATGAAAAACTGTTTTTT. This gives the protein CASSLQGATNEKLFF.

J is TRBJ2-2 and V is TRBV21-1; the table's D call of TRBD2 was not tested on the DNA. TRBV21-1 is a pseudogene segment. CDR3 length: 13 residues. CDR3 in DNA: TGTGCCAGCAGCCTCCCCGAGACCGGGGAGCTGTTTTTT. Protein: CASSLPETGELFF.

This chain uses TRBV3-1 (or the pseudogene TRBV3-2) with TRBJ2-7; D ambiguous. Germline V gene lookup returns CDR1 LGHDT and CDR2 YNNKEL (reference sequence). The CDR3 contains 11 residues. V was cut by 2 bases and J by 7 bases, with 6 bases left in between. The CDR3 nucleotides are TGTGCCAGCAGCCAATATAATGAGCAGTACTTC. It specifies CASSQYNEQYF.

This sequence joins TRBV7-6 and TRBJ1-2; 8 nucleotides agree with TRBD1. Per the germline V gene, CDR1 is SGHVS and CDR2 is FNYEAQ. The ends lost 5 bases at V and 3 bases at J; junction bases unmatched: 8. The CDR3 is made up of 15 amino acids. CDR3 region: CASSRTGQGDYGYTF. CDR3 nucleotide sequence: TGTGCCAGCAGCCGAACCGGACAGGGCGACTATGGCTACACCTTC.

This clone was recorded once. This CDR3 reads CASSRVAEQFF. In nucleotides, the CDR3 is TGTGCCAGCAGCCGGGTGGCTGAGCAGTTCTTC. The chain joins TRBV5-6 to TRBJ2-1; unclear D gene. CDR3 size: 11 residues. Germline CDR1 and CDR2: SGHDT and YYEEEE. Deletions cut 4 bases from V and 9 bases from J, with 8 bases between.

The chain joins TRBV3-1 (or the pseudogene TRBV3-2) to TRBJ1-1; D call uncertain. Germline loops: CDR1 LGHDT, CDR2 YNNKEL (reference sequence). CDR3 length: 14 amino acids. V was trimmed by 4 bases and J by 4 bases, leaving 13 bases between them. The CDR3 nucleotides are TGTGCCAGCAGCCGAGGGCCCGGGAGCACTGAAGCTTTCTTT. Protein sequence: CASSRGPGSTEAFF.

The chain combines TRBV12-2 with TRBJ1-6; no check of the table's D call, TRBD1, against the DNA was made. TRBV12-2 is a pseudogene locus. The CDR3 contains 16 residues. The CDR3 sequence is CASRLDRGMSESPLHF. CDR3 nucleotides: TGTGCAAGTCGCCTGGACAGGGGGATGTCGGAATCACCCCTCCACTTT.

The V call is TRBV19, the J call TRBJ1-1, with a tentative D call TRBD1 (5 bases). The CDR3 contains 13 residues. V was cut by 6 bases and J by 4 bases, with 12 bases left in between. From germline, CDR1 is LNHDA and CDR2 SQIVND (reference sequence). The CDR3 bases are TGTGCCAGTAGGGGCAGGGCTTCCACTGAAGCTTTCTTT. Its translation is CASRGRASTEAFF.

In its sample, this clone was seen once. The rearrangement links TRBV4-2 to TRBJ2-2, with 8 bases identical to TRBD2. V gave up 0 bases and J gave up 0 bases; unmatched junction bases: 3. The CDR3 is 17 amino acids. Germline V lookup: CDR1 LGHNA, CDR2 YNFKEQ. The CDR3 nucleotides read TGTGCCAGCAGCCAAGATCCGCGGGGGGCGAACACCGGGGAGCTGTTTTTT. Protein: CASSQDPRGANTGELFF.